This T cell receptor beta chain derives from a study of beta chain features in type 1 diabetes. At the level of the study: There was similarity between patients and healthy donors in age, gender and cell yields. Study-level points and caveats: cDNA sequencing could over-represent cells with high TCR expression. Junctions at VDJ sites from type 1 diabetes patients had fewer insertions and more deletions. Type 1 diabetes patients showed a moderate but significant shortening of TCRB CDR3s in all four CD4+ subsets.

Expressed TCRB transcripts were sequenced after all isolated RNA was converted to cDNA. Using immunoSEQ multiplex PCR, the repertoire was profiled, and TCRdb retains in-frame clones only, with some absent. The table lists 300,000 to 350,000 clones, around 9.7% of them singletons. Points on this clone: The antigen is not known.

The CDR3 has 13 residues. Germline loops: CDR1 SEHNR, CDR2 FQNEAQ (reference sequence). Trimming pared 0 bases from V and 6 bases from J, leaving 9 bases between. This TCR derives from a man in his thirties or forties with type 1 diabetes. The sequencing sample was made of central memory CD4+ T cells from blood. The chain couples TRBV7-9 to TRBJ2-7; D is uncertain. The DNA for the CDR3 is TGTGCCAGCAGCTTAGCCTCGCTGGGCGAGCAGTACTTC. This sequence encodes CASSLASLGEQYF.